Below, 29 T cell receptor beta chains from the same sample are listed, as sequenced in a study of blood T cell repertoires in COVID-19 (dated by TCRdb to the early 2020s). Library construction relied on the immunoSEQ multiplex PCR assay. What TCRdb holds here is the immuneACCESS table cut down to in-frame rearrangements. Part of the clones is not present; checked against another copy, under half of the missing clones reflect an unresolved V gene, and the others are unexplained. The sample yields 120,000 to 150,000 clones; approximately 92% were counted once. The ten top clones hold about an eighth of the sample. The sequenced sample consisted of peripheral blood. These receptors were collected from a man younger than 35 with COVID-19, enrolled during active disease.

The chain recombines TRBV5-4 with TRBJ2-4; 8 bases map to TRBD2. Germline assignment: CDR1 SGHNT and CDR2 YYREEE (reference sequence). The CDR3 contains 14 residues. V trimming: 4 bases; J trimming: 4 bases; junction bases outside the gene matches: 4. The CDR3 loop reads CASSPGGSKNIQYF. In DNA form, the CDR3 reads TGTGCCAGCAGCCCGGGAGGGTCAAAAAACATTCAGTACTTC.

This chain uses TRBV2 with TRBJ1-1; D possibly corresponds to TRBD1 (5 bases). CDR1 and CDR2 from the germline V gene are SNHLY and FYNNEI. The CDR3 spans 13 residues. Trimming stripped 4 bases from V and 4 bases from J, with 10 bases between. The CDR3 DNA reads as TGTGCCAGCAGTGGGGACTTCGGCACTGAAGCTTTCTTT. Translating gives CASSGDFGTEAFF.

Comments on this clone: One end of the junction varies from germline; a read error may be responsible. The CDR3 loop reads CASSYSPVPTRKHF. The CDR3 DNA follows: TGTGCCAGCAGTTACTCCCCCGTCCCCACGAGAAAGCACTTC. The genes are TRBV6-5 and TRBJ2-5; D uncertain. The CDR3 runs 14 residues. Germline-derived CDR1 and CDR2 are MNHEY and SVGAGI.

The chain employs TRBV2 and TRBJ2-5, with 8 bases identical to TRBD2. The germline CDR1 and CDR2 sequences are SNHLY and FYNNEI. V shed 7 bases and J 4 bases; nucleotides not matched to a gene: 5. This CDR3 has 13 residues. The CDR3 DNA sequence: TGTGCCAGCACTCAGCGGGGGTCAGAGACCCAGTACTTC. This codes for CASTQRGSETQYF.

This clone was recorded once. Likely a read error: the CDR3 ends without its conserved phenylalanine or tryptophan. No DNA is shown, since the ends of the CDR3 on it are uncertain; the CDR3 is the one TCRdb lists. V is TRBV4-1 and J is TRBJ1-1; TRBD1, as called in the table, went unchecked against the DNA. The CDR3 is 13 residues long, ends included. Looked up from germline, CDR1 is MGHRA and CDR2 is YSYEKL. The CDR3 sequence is CASSQGTGGILSI.

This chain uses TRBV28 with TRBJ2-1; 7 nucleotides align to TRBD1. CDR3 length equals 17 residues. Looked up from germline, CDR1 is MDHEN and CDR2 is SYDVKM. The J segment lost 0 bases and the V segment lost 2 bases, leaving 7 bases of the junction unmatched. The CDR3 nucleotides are TGTGCCAGCAGTTTAGAGAGGGGGCCTAGCTCCTACAATGAGCAGTTCTTC. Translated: CASSLERGPSSYNEQFF.

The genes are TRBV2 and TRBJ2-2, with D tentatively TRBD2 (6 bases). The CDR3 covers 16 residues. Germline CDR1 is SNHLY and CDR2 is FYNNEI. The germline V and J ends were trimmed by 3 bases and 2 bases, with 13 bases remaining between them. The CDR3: CASSDLADTNTGELFF. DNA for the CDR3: TGTGCCAGCAGTGATTTAGCGGATACAAACACCGGGGAGCTGTTTTTT.

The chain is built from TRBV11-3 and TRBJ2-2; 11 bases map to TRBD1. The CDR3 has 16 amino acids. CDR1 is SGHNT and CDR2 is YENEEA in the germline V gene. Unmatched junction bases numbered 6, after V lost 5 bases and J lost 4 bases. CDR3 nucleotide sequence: TGTGCCAGCAGCCGCCGGACAGGGGGCAGCACCGGGGAGCTGTTTTTT. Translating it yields CASSRRTGGSTGELFF.

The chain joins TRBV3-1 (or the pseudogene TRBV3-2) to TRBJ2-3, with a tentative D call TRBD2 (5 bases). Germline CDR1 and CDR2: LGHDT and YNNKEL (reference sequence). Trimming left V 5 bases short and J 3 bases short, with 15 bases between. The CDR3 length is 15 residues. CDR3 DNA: TGTGCCAGCAGCTTCGGACTGGAAAGGACAGATACGCAGTATTTT. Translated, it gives CASSFGLERTDTQYF.

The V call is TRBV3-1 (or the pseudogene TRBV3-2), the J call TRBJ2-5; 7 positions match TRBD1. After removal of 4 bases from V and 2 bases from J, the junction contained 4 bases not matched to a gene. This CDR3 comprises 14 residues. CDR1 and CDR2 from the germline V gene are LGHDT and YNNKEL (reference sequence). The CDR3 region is CASSPMDRQETQYF. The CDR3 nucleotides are TGTGCCAGCAGCCCAATGGACAGGCAAGAGACCCAGTACTTC.

CDR3 sequence (DNA): TGTGCCAGCAGCGTAATAGCGGGAGGTACTTACAATGAGCAGTTCTTC. Translated, it gives CASSVIAGGTYNEQFF. The rearrangement links TRBV9 to TRBJ2-1, with 10 bases that match TRBD2. The V gene end was trimmed by 1 base and the J gene end by 4 bases; junction bases not matched to a gene: 5. From germline, CDR1 is SGDLS and CDR2 YYNGEE. This CDR3 comprises 16 residues. The whole variable domain, filled in from reference TRBV9 and TRBJ2-1, reads DSGVTQTPKHLITATGQRVTLRCSPRSGDLSVYWYQQSLDQGLQFLIQYYNGEERAKGNILERFSAQQFPDLHSELNLSSLELGDSALYFCASSVIAGGTYNEQFFGPGTRLTVL.

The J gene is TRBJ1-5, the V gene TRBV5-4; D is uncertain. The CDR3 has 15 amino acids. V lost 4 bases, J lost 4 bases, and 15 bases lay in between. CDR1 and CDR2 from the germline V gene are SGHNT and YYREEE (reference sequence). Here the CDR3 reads CASSLDGEENQPQHF. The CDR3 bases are TGTGCCAGCAGCCTCGATGGGGAGGAGAATCAGCCCCAGCATTTT.

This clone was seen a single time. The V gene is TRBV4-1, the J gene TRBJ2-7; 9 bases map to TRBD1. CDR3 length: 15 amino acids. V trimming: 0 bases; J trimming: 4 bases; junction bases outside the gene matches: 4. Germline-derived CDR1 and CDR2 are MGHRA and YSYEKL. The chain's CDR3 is CASSQDTGGVYEQYF. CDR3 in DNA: TGCGCCAGCAGCCAAGACACAGGGGGCGTTTACGAGCAGTACTTC.

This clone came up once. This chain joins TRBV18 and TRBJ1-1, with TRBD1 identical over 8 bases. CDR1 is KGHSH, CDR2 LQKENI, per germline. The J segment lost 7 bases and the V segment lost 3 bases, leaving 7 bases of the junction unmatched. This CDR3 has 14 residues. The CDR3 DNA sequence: TGTGCCAGCTCACCTACGAGGGGACAGGATGAAGCTTTCTTT. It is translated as CASSPTRGQDEAFF.

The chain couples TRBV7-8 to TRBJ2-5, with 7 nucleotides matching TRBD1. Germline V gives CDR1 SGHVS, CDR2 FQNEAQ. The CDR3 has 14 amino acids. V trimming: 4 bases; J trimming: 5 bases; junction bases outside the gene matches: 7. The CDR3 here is CASSSMARGETQYF. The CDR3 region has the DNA TGTGCCAGCAGCTCGATGGCCAGGGGGGAGACCCAGTACTTC.

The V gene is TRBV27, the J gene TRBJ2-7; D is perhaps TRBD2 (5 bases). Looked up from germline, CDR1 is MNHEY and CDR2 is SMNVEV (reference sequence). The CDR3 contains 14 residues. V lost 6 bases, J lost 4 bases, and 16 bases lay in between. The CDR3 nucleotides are TGTGCCAGCAGCCATACTCCGGGATTATACGAGCAGTACTTC. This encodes CASSHTPGLYEQYF.

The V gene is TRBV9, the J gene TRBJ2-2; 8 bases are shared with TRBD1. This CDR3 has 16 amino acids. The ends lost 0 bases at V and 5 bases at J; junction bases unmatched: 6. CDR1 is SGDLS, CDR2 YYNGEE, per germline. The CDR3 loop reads CASSVAGQGATGELFF. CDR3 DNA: TGTGCCAGCAGCGTAGCTGGGCAGGGGGCGACCGGGGAGCTGTTTTTT.

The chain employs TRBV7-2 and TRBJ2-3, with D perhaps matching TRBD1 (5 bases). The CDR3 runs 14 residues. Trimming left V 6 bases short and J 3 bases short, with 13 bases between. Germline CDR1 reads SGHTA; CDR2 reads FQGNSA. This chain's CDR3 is CASSQGLDTDTQYF. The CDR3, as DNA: TGTGCCAGCAGTCAGGGTTTGGATACAGATACGCAGTATTTT.

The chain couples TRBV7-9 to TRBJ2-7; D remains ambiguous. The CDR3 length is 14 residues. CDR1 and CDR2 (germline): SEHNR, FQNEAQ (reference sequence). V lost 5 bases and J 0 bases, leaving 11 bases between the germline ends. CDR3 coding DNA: TGTGCCAGCAGCCCCCCTGCGAGCTCCTACGAGCAGTACTTC. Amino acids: CASSPPASSYEQYF.

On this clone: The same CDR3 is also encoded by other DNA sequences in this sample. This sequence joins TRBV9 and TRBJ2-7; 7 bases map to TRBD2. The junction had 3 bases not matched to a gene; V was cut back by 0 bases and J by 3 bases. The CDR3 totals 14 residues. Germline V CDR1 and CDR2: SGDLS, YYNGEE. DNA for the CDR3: TGTGCCAGCAGCGTAGGGCGGGAGCGCTACGAGCAGTACTTC. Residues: CASSVGRERYEQYF.

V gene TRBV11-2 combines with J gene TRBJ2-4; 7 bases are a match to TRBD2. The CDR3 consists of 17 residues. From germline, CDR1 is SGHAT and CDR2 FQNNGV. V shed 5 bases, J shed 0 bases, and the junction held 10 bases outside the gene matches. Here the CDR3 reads CASSPWELAIAKNIQYF. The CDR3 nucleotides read TGTGCCAGCAGCCCCTGGGAACTAGCGATAGCCAAAAACATTCAGTACTTC.

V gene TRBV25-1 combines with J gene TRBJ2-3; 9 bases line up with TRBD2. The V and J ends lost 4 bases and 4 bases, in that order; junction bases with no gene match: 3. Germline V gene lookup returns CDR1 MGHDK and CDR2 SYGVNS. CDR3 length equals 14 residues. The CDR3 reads CASSGAGGPDTQYF. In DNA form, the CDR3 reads TGTGCCAGCAGTGGAGCGGGAGGACCAGATACGCAGTATTTT.

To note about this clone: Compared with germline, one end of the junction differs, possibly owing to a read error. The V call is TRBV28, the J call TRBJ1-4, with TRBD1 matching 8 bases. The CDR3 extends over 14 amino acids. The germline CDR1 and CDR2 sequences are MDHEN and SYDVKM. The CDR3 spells CASSLDRDNEKLLF. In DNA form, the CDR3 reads TGTGCCAGCAGTTTGGACAGGGATAATGAAAAACTGCTTTTT.

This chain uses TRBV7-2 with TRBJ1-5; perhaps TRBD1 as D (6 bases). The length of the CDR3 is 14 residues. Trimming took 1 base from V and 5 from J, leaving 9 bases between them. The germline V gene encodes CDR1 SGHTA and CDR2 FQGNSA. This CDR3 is CASSLGPGDQPQHF. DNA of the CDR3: TGTGCCAGCAGCTTAGGCCCAGGGGATCAGCCCCAGCATTTT.

CDR3 amino acids: CASSLSVQDYSSSYNEQFF. CDR3 in DNA: TGTGCCAGCAGCTTAAGTGTCCAGGACTATTCCAGCTCCTACAATGAGCAGTTCTTC. V and J are TRBV13 and TRBJ2-1; a possible D gene is TRBD2 (6 bases). The CDR3 spans 19 residues. Looked up from germline, CDR1 is PRHDT and CDR2 is FYEKMQ (reference sequence). Trimming stripped 2 bases from V and 0 bases from J, with 20 bases between.

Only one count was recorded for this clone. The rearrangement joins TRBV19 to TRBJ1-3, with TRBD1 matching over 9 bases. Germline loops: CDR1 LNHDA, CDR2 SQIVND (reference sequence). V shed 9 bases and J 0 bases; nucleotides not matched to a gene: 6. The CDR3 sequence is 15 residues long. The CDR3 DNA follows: TGTGCCAGCGGGGACAGGGCGAACTCTGGAAACACCATATATTTT. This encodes CASGDRANSGNTIYF.

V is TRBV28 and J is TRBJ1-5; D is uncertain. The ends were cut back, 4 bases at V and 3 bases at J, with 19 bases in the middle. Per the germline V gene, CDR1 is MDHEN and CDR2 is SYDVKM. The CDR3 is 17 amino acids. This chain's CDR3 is CASSSQSTGEDNQPQHF. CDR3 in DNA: TGTGCCAGCAGTTCACAATCAACCGGGGAGGACAATCAGCCCCAGCATTTT.

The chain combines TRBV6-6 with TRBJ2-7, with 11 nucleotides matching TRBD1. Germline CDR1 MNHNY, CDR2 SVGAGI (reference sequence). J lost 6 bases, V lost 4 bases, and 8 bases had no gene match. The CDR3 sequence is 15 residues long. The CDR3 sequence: CASSSPGQGVGEQYF. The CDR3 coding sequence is TGTGCCAGCAGTTCCCCGGGACAGGGGGTCGGCGAGCAGTACTTC.

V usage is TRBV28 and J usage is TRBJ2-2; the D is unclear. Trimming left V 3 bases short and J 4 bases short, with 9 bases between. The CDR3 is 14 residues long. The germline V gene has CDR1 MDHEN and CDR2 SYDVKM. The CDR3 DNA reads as TGTGCCAGCAGTTTCTACTACTCCACCGGGGAGCTGTTTTTT. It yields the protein CASSFYYSTGELFF. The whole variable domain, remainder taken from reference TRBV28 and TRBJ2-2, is DVKVTQSSRYLVKRTGEKVFLECVQDMDHENMFWYRQDPGLGLRLIYFSYDVKMKEKGDIPEGYSVSREKKERFSLILESASTNQTSMYLCASSFYYSTGELFFGEGSRLTVL.